This T cell receptor beta chain was obtained from a study of control samples from healthy donors and cancer patients. The CDR3 covers 14 residues. Trimming removed 6 bases at V and 3 bases at J, with 12 bases between. Germline CDR1 LNHDA, CDR2 SQIVND (reference sequence). The repertoire was sequenced with immunoSEQ multiplex PCR; TCRdb's copy has only in-frame clones and lacks some. The data show about 170,000 clones, roughly 91% seen once. Sequenced: blood. The receptor comes from a woman in her 30s in good health. The rearrangement uses TRBV19 and TRBJ1-5; D uncertain. CDR3 nucleotide sequence: TGTGCCAGTAGCGTCGGGCCCTCCAATCAGCCCCAGCATTTT. It specifies CASSVGPSNQPQHF.